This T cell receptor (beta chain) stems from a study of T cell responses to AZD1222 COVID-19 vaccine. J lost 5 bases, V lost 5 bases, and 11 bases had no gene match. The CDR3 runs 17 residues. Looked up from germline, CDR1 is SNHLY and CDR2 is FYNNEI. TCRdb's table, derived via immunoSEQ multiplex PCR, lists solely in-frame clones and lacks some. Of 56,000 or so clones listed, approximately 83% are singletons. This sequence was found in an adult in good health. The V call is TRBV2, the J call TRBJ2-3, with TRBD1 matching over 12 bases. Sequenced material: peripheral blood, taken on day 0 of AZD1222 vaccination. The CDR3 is CASSSPGTGGRRDTQYF. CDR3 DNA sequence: TGTGCCAGCAGTTCACCCGGGACAGGGGGCAGGCGAGATACGCAGTATTTT.